This record concerns one TCR beta chain sequence. The entry originates in a study of blood T cells in healthy people across ages. Primed by a sample-barcoded 5' primer and a J-beta primer mix, a second PCR proceeded for roughly 6 to 12 cycles. Each CDR3 protein gets one entry after TCRdb re-called the 5' RACE reads with MiXCR. The data show a few hundred thousand distinct CDR3 sequences, over 45% seen once. V was pared by 1 base and J by 15 bases, with 19 bases between. Germline values: CDR1 MDHEN, CDR2 SYDVKM. The CDR3 runs to 14 residues. The sequenced sample was blood. This chain uses TRBV28 with TRBJ2-1, with D maybe TRBD2 (5 bases). The clonotype comes from a man in his sixties in good health. This CDR3 reads CASSLSLAQKKGFF. The DNA of the CDR3 is TGTGCCAGCAGTTTATCGCTAGCCCAAAAAAAGGGGTTCTTC.